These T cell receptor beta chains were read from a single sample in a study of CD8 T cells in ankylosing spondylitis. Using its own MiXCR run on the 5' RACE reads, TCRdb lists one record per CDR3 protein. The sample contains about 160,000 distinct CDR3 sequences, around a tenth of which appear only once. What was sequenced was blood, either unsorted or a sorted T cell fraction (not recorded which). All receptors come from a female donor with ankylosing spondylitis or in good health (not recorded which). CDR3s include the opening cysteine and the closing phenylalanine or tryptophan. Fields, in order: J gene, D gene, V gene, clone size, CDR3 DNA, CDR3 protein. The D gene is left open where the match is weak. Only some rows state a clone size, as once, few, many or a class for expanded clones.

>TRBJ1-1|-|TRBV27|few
TGTGCCAGCAGTTTAGGAGGGGTCCGAACTGAAGCTTTCTTT
CASSLGGVRTEAFF
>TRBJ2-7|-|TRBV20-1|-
TGCAGTGCCCGCGCGGACAGAGTCGGCTACGAGCAGTACTTC
CSARADRVGYEQYF
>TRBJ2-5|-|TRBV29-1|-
TGCAGCGTGGGGGGCCAACCATTCCAAGAGACCCAGTACTTC
CSVGGQPFQETQYF
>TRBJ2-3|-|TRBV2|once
TGTGCCAGCATCCCCGGTCTCACAGATACGCAGTATTTT
CASIPGLTDTQYF
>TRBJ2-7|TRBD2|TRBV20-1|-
TGCAGTACCCTACGGTCCCTAGCGGAAACTTACGAGCAGTACTTC
CSTLRSLAETYEQYF
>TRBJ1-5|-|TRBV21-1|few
TGTGCCAGCAGCAAAGTAGAGGCAGGGACAAATCAGCCCCAGCATTTT
CASSKVEAGTNQPQHF
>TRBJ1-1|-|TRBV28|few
TGTGCCAGCAGTTTTGGGGAGGAAGCTTTCTTT
CASSFGEEAFF
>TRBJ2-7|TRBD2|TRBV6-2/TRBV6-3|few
TGTGCCAGCAGCCTCGGACTAGAAATTTACGAGCAGTACTTC
CASSLGLEIYEQYF
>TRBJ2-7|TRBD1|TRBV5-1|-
TGCGCCAGAAGCTCCGGGACAGGGTCCTACGAGCAGTACTTC
CARSSGTGSYEQYF
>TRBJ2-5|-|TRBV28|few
TGTGCCAGCAGTTTAATTTCCCTTGGGGGGGAGACCCAGTACTTC
CASSLISLGGETQYF
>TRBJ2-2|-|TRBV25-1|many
TGTGCCAGCAGTGAACGAGGCGGGGAGCTGTTTTTT
CASSERGGELFF
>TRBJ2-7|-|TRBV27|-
TGTGCCAGCAGTTTCTCCTGGGGGGAGCAGTACTTC
CASSFSWGEQYF
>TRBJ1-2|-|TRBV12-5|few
TGTGCTAATGGCGGTTTTGGGTATGGCTACACCTTC
CANGGFGYGYTF
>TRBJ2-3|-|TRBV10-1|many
TGCGCCAGCAGTGACGGCCGTAGCACAGATACGCAGTATTTT
CASSDGRSTDTQYF
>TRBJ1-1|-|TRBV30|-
TGTGCCTGGAGTGTACCCACTGAAGCTTTCTTT
CAWSVPTEAFF
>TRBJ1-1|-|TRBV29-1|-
TGCAGCGTTGAACAGGGGAACACTGAAGCTTTCTTT
CSVEQGNTEAFF
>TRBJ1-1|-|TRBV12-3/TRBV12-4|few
TGTGCCACCCTTGGGGTTACCTATATTCAATCCGAAGCTTTCTTT
CATLGVTYIQSEAFF
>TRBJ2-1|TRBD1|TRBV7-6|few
TGTGCCAGCAGCTGGACAGGGGGAAAGGCTGAGCAGTTCTTC
CASSWTGGKAEQFF
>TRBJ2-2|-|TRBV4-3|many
TGCGCCAGCAGCCAAGGCCAGCACACCGGGGAGCTGTTTTTT
CASSQGQHTGELFF
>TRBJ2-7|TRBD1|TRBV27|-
TGTGCCAGCAGTAGGACAGGGGGCGAAATCTACGAGCAGTACTTC
CASSRTGGEIYEQYF
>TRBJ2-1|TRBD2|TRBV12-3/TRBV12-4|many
TGTGCCAGCAGTAAACTAGCGTCCAATGAGCAGTTCTTC
CASSKLASNEQFF
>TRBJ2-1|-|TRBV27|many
TGTGCCAGCAGTTCCCCACCCTCCTACAATGAGCAGTTCTTC
CASSSPPSYNEQFF
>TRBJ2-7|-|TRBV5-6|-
TGTGCCAGCAGCTTTAGATACGAGCAGTACTTC
CASSFRYEQYF
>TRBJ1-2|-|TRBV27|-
TGTGCCAGCAGTGTGGCGGGATCCCTCTATGGCTACACCTTC
CASSVAGSLYGYTF
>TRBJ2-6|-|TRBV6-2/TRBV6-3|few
TGTGCCAGCAGTACAGGGAAATTTGGGGCCAACGTCCTGACTTTC
CASSTGKFGANVLTF
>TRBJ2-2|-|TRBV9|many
TGTGCCAGCAGCACCCAAGGATGGCGACGGACCGGGGAGCTGTTTTTT
CASSTQGWRRTGELFF